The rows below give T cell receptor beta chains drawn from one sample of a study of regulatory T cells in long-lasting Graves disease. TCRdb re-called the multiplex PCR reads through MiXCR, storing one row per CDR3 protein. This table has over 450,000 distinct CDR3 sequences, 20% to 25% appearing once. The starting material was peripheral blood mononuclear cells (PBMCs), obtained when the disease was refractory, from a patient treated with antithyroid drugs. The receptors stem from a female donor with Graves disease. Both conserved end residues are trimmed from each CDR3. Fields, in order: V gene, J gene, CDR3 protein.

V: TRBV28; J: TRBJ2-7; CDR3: ASTRQGGVYEQY
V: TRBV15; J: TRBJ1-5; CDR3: ATSRELEGNQPQH
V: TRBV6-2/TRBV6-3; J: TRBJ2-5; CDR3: ASSYVTGPPQTQY
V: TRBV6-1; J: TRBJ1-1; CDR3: ASCGQPVNTEAF
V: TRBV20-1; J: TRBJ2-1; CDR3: SARRIGEAYNEQF
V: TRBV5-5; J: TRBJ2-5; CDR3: ASSLDVEAARETQY
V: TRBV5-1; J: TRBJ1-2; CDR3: ASSWEGTNYGYT
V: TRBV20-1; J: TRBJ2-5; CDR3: SARVPTGVDGTQY
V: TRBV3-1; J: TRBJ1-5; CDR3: ASSQTGTGYQPQH
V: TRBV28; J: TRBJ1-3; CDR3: AIFSGWSSGNTIY
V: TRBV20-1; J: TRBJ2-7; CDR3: SARDYYEQY
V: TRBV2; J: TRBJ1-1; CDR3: ASSTVISNTEAF
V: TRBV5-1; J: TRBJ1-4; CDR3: ASSLDRDSNEKLF
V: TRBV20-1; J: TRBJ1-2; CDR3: SVGLEGYT
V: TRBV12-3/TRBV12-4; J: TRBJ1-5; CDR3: ASSRNPGPTNQPQH
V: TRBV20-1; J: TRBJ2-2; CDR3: SVTGAGNTGELF
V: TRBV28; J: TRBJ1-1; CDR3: ASSFRVWGFRTEAF